Listed below are T cell receptor beta chains from one sample, sequenced in a study of cytomegalovirus exposure and HLA in healthy donors. Here immunoSEQ multiplex PCR was the method, and the copy in TCRdb shows in-frame clones only, minus some. The top ten clones hold roughly 4.2% of a sample with 110,000 or so clones, 74% of them seen once. The specimen was PBMCs. Receptor source: a woman between 40 and 55 years old in good health and CMV-seropositive. CDR3s include the opening cysteine and the closing phenylalanine or tryptophan. Each record gives: V gene, clone size, CDR3 length, D gene, J gene, CDR3 protein, CDR3 DNA. The D gene is left open where the match is weak. The size of a clone is reported for some rows only, either as once, few or many, or as a class for expanded clones.

v_call: TRBV7-9; clone_size: NA; cdr3_length: 15; d_call: TRBD2; j_call: TRBJ2-3; cdr3_aa: CAMQGLAGSTDTQYF; cdr3_nt: TGTGCCATGCAAGGACTAGCGGGGAGCACAGATACGCAGTATTTT
v_call: TRBV19; clone_size: NA; cdr3_length: 15; d_call: TRBD1; j_call: TRBJ1-2; cdr3_aa: CASSISRQGKEGYTF; cdr3_nt: TGTGCCAGTAGTATAAGTCGACAGGGGAAAGAGGGCTACACCTTC
v_call: TRBV29-1; clone_size: NA; cdr3_length: 13; d_call: NA; j_call: TRBJ1-1; cdr3_aa: CSVGKQGNTEAFF; cdr3_nt: TGCAGCGTTGGGAAACAGGGGAACACTGAAGCTTTCTTT
v_call: TRBV11-1; clone_size: NA; cdr3_length: 16; d_call: TRBD2; j_call: TRBJ2-1; cdr3_aa: CASSPAGERGLNEQFF; cdr3_nt: TGTGCCAGCAGCCCCGCGGGGGAGCGGGGGCTCAATGAGCAGTTCTTC
v_call: TRBV29-1; clone_size: NA; cdr3_length: 10; d_call: NA; j_call: TRBJ2-5; cdr3_aa: CSVNQETQYF; cdr3_nt: TGCAGCGTCAACCAAGAGACCCAGTACTTC
v_call: TRBV4-2; clone_size: NA; cdr3_length: 16; d_call: TRBD2; j_call: TRBJ2-7; cdr3_aa: CASSQKLAGGSYELDF; cdr3_nt: TGTGCCAGCAGCCAGAAGCTAGCGGGAGGTTCATACGAGCTAGACTTC
v_call: TRBV5-1; clone_size: NA; cdr3_length: 12; d_call: NA; j_call: TRBJ1-2; cdr3_aa: CASTDSNYGYTF; cdr3_nt: TGCGCCAGCACGGACAGTAACTATGGCTACACCTTC
v_call: TRBV9; clone_size: NA; cdr3_length: 15; d_call: NA; j_call: TRBJ1-3; cdr3_aa: CASSVVPSSGNTIYF; cdr3_nt: TGTGCCAGCAGCGTAGTGCCGAGCTCTGGAAACACCATATATTTT
v_call: TRBV19; clone_size: NA; cdr3_length: 14; d_call: NA; j_call: TRBJ1-5; cdr3_aa: CASSINRVNQPQHF; cdr3_nt: TGTGCCAGTAGTATCAACAGGGTCAATCAGCCCCAGCATTTT
v_call: TRBV5-1; clone_size: NA; cdr3_length: 14; d_call: NA; j_call: TRBJ1-1; cdr3_aa: CASSPDPGNTEAFF; cdr3_nt: TGCGCCAGCAGCCCCGATCCCGGTAACACTGAAGCTTTCTTT
v_call: TRBV12-5; clone_size: NA; cdr3_length: 15; d_call: TRBD1; j_call: TRBJ1-3; cdr3_aa: CASATGFFSGNTIYF; cdr3_nt: TGTGCTAGTGCGACAGGGTTCTTCTCTGGAAACACCATATATTTT
v_call: TRBV27; clone_size: NA; cdr3_length: 15; d_call: NA; j_call: TRBJ1-4; cdr3_aa: CASTRAAASNEKLFF; cdr3_nt: TGTGCCAGCACCCGAGCGGCAGCGAGTAATGAAAAACTGTTTTTT
v_call: TRBV27; clone_size: once; cdr3_length: 18; d_call: TRBD2; j_call: TRBJ2-5; cdr3_aa: CASSSSGSGPPRKETQYF; cdr3_nt: TGTGCCAGCAGTTCTAGCGGGAGTGGGCCCCCTAGAAAAGAGACCCAGTACTTC
v_call: TRBV29-1; clone_size: NA; cdr3_length: 12; d_call: NA; j_call: TRBJ1-2; cdr3_aa: CSSRGGVDGYTF; cdr3_nt: TGCAGCTCCCGGGGGGGGGTTGATGGCTACACCTTC
v_call: TRBV6-6; clone_size: NA; cdr3_length: 13; d_call: NA; j_call: TRBJ2-2; cdr3_aa: CASTVAGPGELFF; cdr3_nt: TGTGCCAGCACTGTCGCAGGGCCCGGGGAGCTGTTTTTT
v_call: TRBV5-1; clone_size: NA; cdr3_length: 14; d_call: TRBD2; j_call: TRBJ2-2; cdr3_aa: CASSLGLAGGELFF; cdr3_nt: TGCGCCAGCAGCTTGGGACTAGCGGGAGGGGAGCTGTTTTTT
v_call: TRBV5-5; clone_size: NA; cdr3_length: 14; d_call: NA; j_call: TRBJ1-3; cdr3_aa: CASRVTDSGNTIYF; cdr3_nt: TGTGCCAGCAGGGTAACAGACTCTGGAAACACCATATATTTT
v_call: TRBV6-5; clone_size: NA; cdr3_length: 15; d_call: TRBD2; j_call: TRBJ2-7; cdr3_aa: CASSYSLAGSYEQYF; cdr3_nt: TGTGCCAGCAGTTACTCTCTAGCGGGCTCCTACGAGCAGTACTTC
v_call: TRBV5-1; clone_size: NA; cdr3_length: 14; d_call: TRBD1; j_call: TRBJ2-7; cdr3_aa: CASSLQTGPAEQYF; cdr3_nt: TGCGCCAGCAGCTTGCAGACAGGGCCAGCCGAGCAGTACTTC
v_call: TRBV4-1; clone_size: few; cdr3_length: 15; d_call: NA; j_call: TRBJ2-6; cdr3_aa: CASSREGTGANVLTF; cdr3_nt: TGCGCCAGCAGCAGAGAGGGAACTGGGGCCAACGTCCTGACTTTC
v_call: TRBV7-9; clone_size: NA; cdr3_length: 15; d_call: NA; j_call: TRBJ1-1; cdr3_aa: CASSLNGDAVTEAFF; cdr3_nt: TGTGCCAGCAGCTTAAATGGAGATGCGGTCACTGAAGCTTTCTTT
v_call: TRBV18; clone_size: NA; cdr3_length: 15; d_call: TRBD2; j_call: TRBJ2-7; cdr3_aa: CASSQGLAATYEQYF; cdr3_nt: TGTGCCAGCTCACAGGGACTAGCGGCAACCTACGAGCAGTACTTC
v_call: TRBV27; clone_size: NA; cdr3_length: 15; d_call: NA; j_call: TRBJ1-1; cdr3_aa: CASSFTGTLNTEAFF; cdr3_nt: TGTGCCAGCAGTTTCACCGGGACACTGAACACTGAAGCTTTCTTT
v_call: TRBV5-6; clone_size: NA; cdr3_length: 16; d_call: TRBD1; j_call: TRBJ1-2; cdr3_aa: CASSLTPVQGHYGYTF; cdr3_nt: TGTGCCAGCAGCTTGACGCCGGTACAGGGGCACTATGGCTACACCTTC
v_call: TRBV7-2; clone_size: NA; cdr3_length: 15; d_call: NA; j_call: TRBJ1-3; cdr3_aa: CASSLKAGAGNTIYF; cdr3_nt: TGTGCCAGCAGCTTAAAAGCAGGGGCTGGAAACACCATATATTTT
v_call: TRBV2; clone_size: NA; cdr3_length: 16; d_call: TRBD1; j_call: TRBJ2-7; cdr3_aa: CASRDRPGQGYDEQYF; cdr3_nt: TGTGCCAGCAGGGACCGACCGGGACAGGGTTACGACGAGCAGTACTTC
v_call: TRBV7-9; clone_size: few; cdr3_length: 13; d_call: NA; j_call: TRBJ1-5; cdr3_aa: CASRREENQPQHF; cdr3_nt: TGTGCCAGCAGACGTGAAGAGAATCAGCCCCAGCATTTT
v_call: TRBV5-1; clone_size: NA; cdr3_length: 15; d_call: NA; j_call: TRBJ1-4; cdr3_aa: CASSLGGPTNEKLFF; cdr3_nt: TGCGCCAGCAGCCTCGGCGGTCCAACTAATGAAAAACTGTTTTTT
v_call: TRBV7-9; clone_size: NA; cdr3_length: 14; d_call: TRBD1; j_call: TRBJ1-2; cdr3_aa: CASSLTGGWNGYTF; cdr3_nt: TGTGCCAGCAGCTTAACAGGGGGCTGGAATGGCTACACCTTC
v_call: TRBV11-3; clone_size: once; cdr3_length: 13; d_call: TRBD1; j_call: TRBJ2-7; cdr3_aa: CASSLTGDYEQYF; cdr3_nt: TGTGCCAGCAGCTTAACAGGGGACTACGAGCAGTACTTC
v_call: TRBV6-6; clone_size: NA; cdr3_length: 15; d_call: NA; j_call: TRBJ2-5; cdr3_aa: CASSYSPGNQETQYF; cdr3_nt: TGTGCCAGCAGTTACTCTCCAGGGAACCAAGAGACCCAGTACTTC
v_call: TRBV6-1; clone_size: NA; cdr3_length: 14; d_call: NA; j_call: TRBJ1-2; cdr3_aa: CASSGQDNYYGYTF; cdr3_nt: TGTGCCAGCAGTGGTCAGGATAATTACTATGGCTACACCTTC
v_call: TRBV7-9; clone_size: once; cdr3_length: 14; d_call: TRBD1; j_call: TRBJ1-2; cdr3_aa: CASSNTGEAYGYTF; cdr3_nt: TGTGCCAGCAGCAATACAGGGGAGGCGTATGGCTACACCTTC
v_call: TRBV30; clone_size: NA; cdr3_length: 15; d_call: TRBD1; j_call: TRBJ1-6; cdr3_aa: CACRTGWDYNSPLHF; cdr3_nt: TGTGCCTGTAGGACAGGGTGGGACTATAATTCACCCCTCCACTTT
v_call: TRBV7-9; clone_size: NA; cdr3_length: 15; d_call: NA; j_call: TRBJ1-3; cdr3_aa: CASSLVGGTGNTIYF; cdr3_nt: TGTGCCAGCAGCTTAGTAGGGGGAACTGGAAACACCATATATTTT
v_call: TRBV5-4; clone_size: NA; cdr3_length: 15; d_call: NA; j_call: TRBJ1-2; cdr3_aa: CASSLAEGNARGYTF; cdr3_nt: TGTGCCAGCAGCTTGGCTGAGGGTAACGCTCGTGGCTACACCTTC
v_call: TRBV5-1; clone_size: NA; cdr3_length: 15; d_call: TRBD1; j_call: TRBJ2-7; cdr3_aa: CASSLMDRASYEQYF; cdr3_nt: TGCGCCAGCAGCCTGATGGACAGGGCCTCCTACGAGCAGTACTTC
v_call: TRBV29-1; clone_size: once; cdr3_length: 13; d_call: TRBD1; j_call: TRBJ1-1; cdr3_aa: CSVTGQQRTEAFF; cdr3_nt: TGCAGCGTGACGGGACAGCAGAGGACTGAAGCTTTCTTT
v_call: TRBV6-1; clone_size: NA; cdr3_length: 15; d_call: NA; j_call: TRBJ1-2; cdr3_aa: CASRGGVGANYGYTF; cdr3_nt: TGTGCCAGCAGGGGCGGGGTGGGTGCTAACTATGGCTACACCTTC
v_call: TRBV30; clone_size: NA; cdr3_length: 15; d_call: TRBD2; j_call: TRBJ2-1; cdr3_aa: CAWSLLAGGYNEQFF; cdr3_nt: TGTGCCTGGAGTTTACTGGCGGGGGGTTACAATGAGCAGTTCTTC
v_call: TRBV18; clone_size: once; cdr3_length: 13; d_call: NA; j_call: TRBJ1-1; cdr3_aa: CASSPRGETEAFF; cdr3_nt: TGTGCCAGCTCACCGCGGGGTGAGACTGAAGCTTTCTTT
v_call: TRBV7-3; clone_size: NA; cdr3_length: 17; d_call: TRBD2; j_call: TRBJ2-2; cdr3_aa: CSSSPQLAGAGGGELFF; cdr3_nt: TGTTCCAGCAGCCCGCAACTAGCGGGGGCCGGGGGCGGGGAGCTGTTTTTT